The 3 T cell receptor beta chains below come from one sample, sequenced in a study of T cell responses to AZD1222 COVID-19 vaccine. This table comes from immunoSEQ multiplex PCR, and its TCRdb copy is limited to in-frame clones, with some not included. The table records about 150,000 clones, about 95% of them present only once. Source: peripheral blood, taken on day 0 of AZD1222 vaccination. All receptors come from an adult in good health.

The chain couples TRBV5-8 to TRBJ2-1; 8 bases are a match to TRBD1. J gave up 4 bases and V 8 bases, and 8 bases lay outside the gene matches. Germline values: CDR1 SGHTS, CDR2 YDEGEE. This CDR3 is 14 amino acids long. The CDR3 sequence is CARPGQGAYNEQFF. CDR3 nucleotides: TGTGCCAGACCCGGACAGGGTGCTTACAATGAGCAGTTCTTC.

The gene calls are TRBV7-2 and TRBJ2-6; D call uncertain. The CDR3 extends over 15 amino acids. CDR1 and CDR2 from the germline V gene are SGHTA and FQGNSA. The ends were cut back, 6 bases at V and 0 bases at J, with 9 bases in the middle. CDR3 loop: CASSSTSSGANVLTF. The DNA for the CDR3 is TGTGCCAGCAGTTCTACAAGCTCTGGGGCCAACGTCCTGACTTTC.

This clone was observed once. The chain joins TRBV11-1 to TRBJ1-1; D is undetermined. The ends were cut back, 8 bases at V and 0 bases at J, with 7 bases in the middle. CDR3 size: 12 residues. Germline V gene lookup returns CDR1 SGHAT and CDR2 FQDESV (reference sequence). The CDR3: CASGWVNTEAFF. The CDR3 bases are TGTGCCAGCGGTTGGGTGAACACTGAAGCTTTCTTT.